The TCR beta chain under discussion was sequenced for a study of radiation and T cells in renal cell carcinoma. CDR1 is PRHDT, CDR2 FYEKMQ, per germline (reference sequence). This CDR3 has 12 residues. The germline V and J ends were trimmed by 5 bases and 8 bases, with 12 bases remaining between them. Here immunoSEQ multiplex PCR was the method, and the copy in TCRdb shows in-frame clones only, minus some. Altogether 100,000 to 150,000 clones are present, 88% being singletons, with the ten largest covering over 4.5%. Stated time point: blood 2 weeks post-SBRT. Treatment here: 15 Gy SBRT to primary tumor, nephrectomy 4 weeks later. The tumor was a clear cell renal cell carcinoma.

Sequences were derived from blood, sampled from a patient whose treatment included radiotherapy and nephrectomy. This chain connects TRBV13 to TRBJ1-2; a possible D gene is TRBD1 (6 bases). This clonotype originated in a woman aged 65 to 85 with renal cell carcinoma. This CDR3 reads CASSGGGLGYTF. The DNA for the CDR3 is TGTGCCAGCAGCGGGGGCGGTCTCGGCTACACCTTC.